The clone carrying this TCR beta chain was seen only once. Antigen unknown. This CDR3 comprises 14 residues. CDR1 and CDR2 from the germline V gene are SGHRS and YFSETQ. J gave up 3 bases and V 2 bases, and 4 bases lay outside the gene matches. The source of the sample is a study of T cells in tuberculosis. Study summary: IGRA-negative adolescents, IGRA-positive adolescents with latent tuberculosis and adults with active tuberculosis formed this South African cohort. Notes on the study in general: Active tuberculosis alpha repertoires lay closer to GMM-specific TCRs than controls'.

Unsorted cryopreserved PBMC were sequenced, averaging around 94,000 T cells per clinical donor. TCRdb's table, derived via immunoSEQ multiplex PCR, lists solely in-frame clones and lacks some. The sample shows about 20,000 clones, more than 80% of them seen only once. This TCR came from a donor aged 10-30 years with latent tuberculosis or without tuberculosis infection. The sequenced sample was PBMCs. This sequence joins TRBV5-1 and TRBJ1-1; 7 bases agree with TRBD1. CDR3 region: CASSLRGPDTEAFF. CDR3 nucleotide sequence: TGCGCCAGCAGCTTAAGGGGGCCGGACACTGAAGCTTTCTTT.